This TCR beta chain was documented in a study of CD8 T cells in Susac syndrome. This CDR3 is 16 amino acids long. J was trimmed by 0 bases and V by 2 bases; bases with no gene match: 2. Per germline, CDR1 MNHEY and CDR2 SVGAGI. The multiple sclerosis controls were treatment-naive patients with relapsing-remitting disease that was stable or active. The CD8+ and CD4+ T cells were negatively isolated, with the TEMRA cells enriched by FACS. cDNA came from roughly 0.53 to 1 ug RNA primed by random hexamers. Each CDR3 protein gets one entry after TCRdb re-called the immunoSEQ multiplex PCR reads with MiXCR. This table has some 130,000 distinct CDR3 sequences, around 94% appearing once.

The sequenced material came from CD4+ T cells from PBMCs. This TCR came from a human donor with multiple sclerosis. This chain joins TRBV6-5 and TRBJ2-2, with 8 positions matching TRBD1. The CDR3 reads CASSYMDRANTGELFF. The CDR3 DNA reads as TGTGCCAGCAGTTACATGGACAGGGCGAACACCGGGGAGCTGTTTTTT.